The 29 T cell receptor beta chains given below trace back to one sample, sequenced in a study of blood T cells in healthy people across ages (dated by TCRdb to about 2015). Receptor amplification or capture employed 5' RACE. This sample was sequenced with an Illumina HiSeq 2500. A second PCR of roughly 7 to 12 cycles was performed with a sample-barcoded 5' primer and a J-beta primer mix. TCRdb passed the public sequencing reads through fastp at Q25 and MiXCR, retaining productive beta sequences. Rows matching on CDR3 protein sequence are summarized as one entry with the most common DNA and genes. A total of 1.5 million to 2 million distinct CDR3 sequences appear in this sample, approximately 30% of them only once. The ten largest make up 7.7% of the sample. Sequencing used blood. The receptors were sampled from a woman aged 30 to 39 in good health.

The chain links TRBV9 to TRBJ1-5; 7 nucleotides match TRBD1. Germline V CDR1 and CDR2: SGDLS, YYNGEE. Losses at the gene ends were 3 bases for V and 0 bases for J; bases not matched to a gene: 6. The CDR3 has 16 residues. The CDR3 sequence: CASSDGDSFSNQPQHF. CDR3 bases: TGTGCCAGCAGCGATGGGGACAGTTTTAGCAATCAGCCCCAGCATTTT.

The chain employs TRBV28 and TRBJ2-7; 7 bases line up with TRBD1. Per germline, CDR1 MDHEN and CDR2 SYDVKM. With 7 bases clipped from V and 0 bases from J, the junction kept 12 bases outside the gene matches. The CDR3 has 16 amino acids. In DNA form, the CDR3 reads TGTGCCAGCATAGGATTAGGGGGCGGAACCTCCTACGAGCAGTACTTC. Its protein product is CASIGLGGGTSYEQYF.

This clonotype appeared a few times. V and J are TRBV6-5 and TRBJ2-1; 12 nucleotides match TRBD2. The germline V gene has CDR1 MNHEY and CDR2 SVGAGI. CDR3 length equals 18 residues. The V segment lost 0 bases and the J segment 3 bases; nucleotides outside the gene matches: 6. The CDR3 sequence is CASSYSLLAGGYYNEQFF. The CDR3 DNA reads as TGTGCCAGCAGTTACTCGTTGCTAGCGGGGGGGTACTACAATGAGCAGTTCTTC.

The V call is TRBV4-3, the J call TRBJ1-2; 7 positions match TRBD1. This CDR3 has 15 residues. Germline lookup yields CDR1 LGHNA and CDR2 YSLEER. The J segment lost 7 bases and the V segment lost 0 bases, leaving 8 bases of the junction unmatched. CDR3 sequence (DNA): TGCGCCAGCAGCCAAGATCAGGGGGTGTTTTTTGGCTACACCTTC. It translates to CASSQDQGVFFGYTF.

In the case of this clonotype: One end of the junction is discordant with germline, which a read error may explain. The chain uses TRBV25-1 and TRBJ1-1; D perhaps matches TRBD1 (5 bases). The CDR3 has 15 amino acids. Germline values: CDR1 MGHDK, CDR2 SYGVNS. CDR3 DNA sequence: TGTGCCAGCAGTGCCGCGGGACTCAGGAACTCTGAAGCTTTCTTT. Residues: CASSAAGLRNSEAFF.

The rearrangement links TRBV20-1 to TRBJ2-1; 10 positions agree with TRBD2. Trimming removed 6 bases from V and 4 bases from J; junction bases left unmatched: 6. Germline values: CDR1 DFQATT, CDR2 SNEGSKA (reference sequence). The CDR3 covers 14 residues. DNA for the CDR3: TGCAGTGCACGAAGCGGGAGGGATTACAATGAGCAGTTCTTC. Translation: CSARSGRDYNEQFF.

This clonotype has only a few counts. The CDR3 is CASSQDPGLGSSYNSPLHF. CDR3 nucleotide sequence: TGTGCCAGCAGCCAAGATCCGGGCCTTGGCAGCTCCTATAATTCACCCCTCCACTTT. J is TRBJ1-6 and V is TRBV3-1; D call uncertain. The CDR3 extends over 19 amino acids. Deletions cut 0 bases from V and 0 bases from J, with 15 bases between. Germline-derived CDR1 and CDR2 are LGHDT and YNNKEL (reference sequence).

Many counts were recorded for this clonotype. The chain is built from TRBV5-1 and TRBJ2-5, with 7 bases matching TRBD2. CDR1 SGHRS and CDR2 YFSETQ come from the germline V gene. The CDR3 covers 14 residues. V shed 3 bases and J 2 bases; nucleotides not matched to a gene: 4. The CDR3 is CASSYRTSQETQYF. The CDR3 DNA follows: TGCGCCAGCAGCTATCGGACTAGTCAAGAGACCCAGTACTTC.

This clonotype has at least ten counts. The chain couples TRBV4-3 to TRBJ1-1, with TRBD1 matching 10 bases. CDR1 is LGHNA and CDR2 is YSLEER in the germline V gene. V gave up 1 base and J gave up 8 bases; unmatched junction bases: 4. CDR3 length equals 14 residues. The DNA for the CDR3 is TGCGCCAGCAGCCAAGTACCGGGACAGGGGGAAGCTTTCTTT. It yields the protein CASSQVPGQGEAFF.

This clonotype was observed a few times. The chain joins TRBV7-9 to TRBJ1-1; 7 bases agree with TRBD1. The CDR3 is made up of 14 amino acids. Germline values: CDR1 SEHNR, CDR2 FQNEAQ (reference sequence). V shed 5 bases and J 5 bases; nucleotides not matched to a gene: 8. As DNA, the CDR3 is TGTGCCAGCAGCCCGAACAGGGGATGGACTGAAGCTTTCTTT. It specifies CASSPNRGWTEAFF.

Notes on this clonotype: Being one base from a much bigger clone, this may be a read error. V usage is TRBV6-5 and J usage is TRBJ2-7, with D hard to call. The CDR3 totals 14 residues. CDR1 is MNHEY, CDR2 SVGAGI, per germline. The CDR3 nucleotides are TGTGCCAGCAGTTCAAGAAGAGCCTCCTACGAGCAGTGCTTC. Residues: CASSSRRASYEQCF.

This clonotype was seen repeatedly, ten times or more. The V gene is TRBV27, the J gene TRBJ1-1, with D hard to call. The CDR3 covers 13 residues. The germline V gene has CDR1 MNHEY and CDR2 SMNVEV (reference sequence). Trimming removed 0 bases from V and 4 bases from J, with 6 bases in between. The CDR3: CASSLSRATEAFF. The CDR3 DNA follows: TGTGCCAGCAGTTTATCTCGGGCCACTGAAGCTTTCTTT.

This clonotype was detected ten times or more. Relative to the germline gene, one junction end is altered; a read error may explain this. V is TRBV5-1 and J is TRBJ2-7; perhaps TRBD2 as D (5 bases). The germline V gene encodes CDR1 SGHRS and CDR2 YFSETQ. This CDR3 is 13 amino acids long. CDR3 coding DNA: TGTGCCAGCAGCTTGGGGAGCTCCTACGAGCAGTACTTC. Protein product: CASSLGSSYEQYF.

This clonotype was recorded a few times. Here the CDR3 reads CASSLFQGSSYEQYF. The DNA for the CDR3 is TGTGCCAGCAGCTTATTCCAGGGAAGCTCCTACGAGCAGTACTTC. The gene calls are TRBV7-2 and TRBJ2-7; possible D gene TRBD1, 5 bases. The V gene's germline CDR1 is SGHTA and CDR2 FQGNSA. Between the trimmed V and J ends, which lost 2 bases and 0 bases, there was a span of 11 bases. CDR3 length: 15 amino acids.

Only a few counts were recorded for this clonotype. The gene calls are TRBV6-5 and TRBJ2-1, with 12 bases identical to TRBD2. Germline V gene sequence: CDR1 MNHEY, CDR2 SVGAGI. Trimming took 5 bases from V and 11 from J; bases not matched to a gene: 7. The CDR3 covers 14 residues. The CDR3 nucleotides read TGTGCCAGCAGTACACGGACTAGCGGGATTAAGCAGTTCTTC. Its protein product is CASSTRTSGIKQFF.

This sequence joins TRBV12-5 and TRBJ1-3; the D gene is possibly TRBD1 (5 bases). Germline V gene sequence: CDR1 LGHNT, CDR2 FRNRAP. The CDR3 contains 18 residues. V was pared by 3 bases and J by 0 bases, with 18 bases between. The CDR3 sequence: CASGFILRGTHSGNTIYF. CDR3 coding DNA: TGTGCTAGTGGTTTCATTCTCCGGGGGACTCACTCTGGAAACACCATATATTTT. The variable domain in full, completed from reference TRBV12-5 and TRBJ1-3, reads DARVTQTPRHKVTEMGQEVTMRCQPILGHNTVFWYRQTMMQGLELLAYFRNRAPLDDSGMPKDRFSAEMPDATLATLKIQPSEPRDSAVYFCASGFILRGTHSGNTIYFGEGSWLTVV.

The chain recombines TRBV12-3 or TRBV12-4 with TRBJ1-2; TRBD1 aligns across 7 bases. The V segment lost 6 bases and the J segment 8 bases; nucleotides outside the gene matches: 12. This CDR3 is 14 amino acids long. The DNA of the CDR3 is TGTGCCAGCAGCCGCAACGCAGGGGGAGGAGGCTACACCTTC. Translating gives CASSRNAGGGGYTF.

This clonotype was detected a few times. The chain couples TRBV27 to TRBJ2-7; no reliable D call. V was trimmed by 5 bases and J by 3 bases, leaving 11 bases between them. The CDR3 has 13 amino acids. Germline CDR1 reads MNHEY; CDR2 reads SMNVEV (reference sequence). CDR3 loop: CASSTQHDYEQYF. CDR3 nucleotide sequence: TGTGCCAGCAGTACCCAACATGACTACGAGCAGTACTTC.

This chain uses TRBV7-2 with TRBJ1-2, with a weak D call TRBD1 (6 bases). This CDR3 is built from 13 residues. Trimming pared 5 bases from V and 5 bases from J, leaving 12 bases between. Germline assignment: CDR1 SGHTA and CDR2 FQGNSA. The CDR3 bases are TGTGCCAGCAGCACAGGGATAGGTTATGGCTACACCTTC. Encoded protein: CASSTGIGYGYTF. Looking up the rest from reference TRBV7-2 and TRBJ1-2 gives the full variable domain: GAGVSQSPSNKVTEKGKDVELRCDPISGHTALYWYRQSLGQGLEFLIYFQGNSAPDKSGLPSDRFSAERTGGSVSTLTIQRTQQEDSAVYLCASSTGIGYGYTFGSGTRLTVV.

This clonotype was counted between two and nine times. CDR3 nucleotides: TGCAGTGCTATCGGGACTAGCGTTTCCTACGAGCAGTACTTC. Amino acid sequence: CSAIGTSVSYEQYF. The V gene is TRBV20-1, the J gene TRBJ2-7, with 10 bases fitting TRBD2. The CDR3 sequence is 14 residues long. Germline V CDR1 and CDR2: DFQATT, SNEGSKA (reference sequence). Losses at the gene ends were 4 bases for V and 1 base for J; bases not matched to a gene: 4.

This chain joins TRBV30 and TRBJ1-4; D gene uncertain. This CDR3 has 13 amino acids. Trimming removed 2 bases at V and 0 bases at J, with 4 bases between. Germline V gene data show CDR1 as GTSNPN and CDR2 as SVGIG (reference sequence). The CDR3 DNA reads as TGTGCCTGGAGTCTTGCAACTAATGAAAAACTGTTTTTT. Amino acids: CAWSLATNEKLFF. Complete variable domain (other parts from reference TRBV30 and TRBJ1-4): SQTIHQWPATLVQPVGSPLSLECTVEGTSNPNLYWYRQAAGRGLQLLFYSVGIGQISSEVPQNLSASRPQDRQFILSSKKLLLSDSGFYLCAWSLATNEKLFFGSGTQLSVL.

Here the CDR3 reads CASSQETGDSSYNEQFF. The CDR3 DNA reads as TGCGCCAGCAGCCAAGAGACAGGGGACAGCTCCTACAATGAGCAGTTCTTC. The chain is built from TRBV4-3 and TRBJ2-1; 8 nucleotides line up with TRBD1. CDR1 and CDR2 from the germline V gene are LGHNA and YSLEER. The CDR3 has 17 residues. With 0 bases clipped from V and 0 bases from J, the junction kept 4 bases outside the gene matches.

The CDR3 DNA is TGTGCCAGCAGCGGGGACCATTGGGCCCTCCACTTT. This gives the protein CASSGDHWALHF. V gene TRBV9 combines with J gene TRBJ1-6, with a tentative D call TRBD1 (5 bases). Trimming took 3 bases from V and 14 from J, leaving 12 bases between them. CDR1 SGDLS and CDR2 YYNGEE come from the germline V gene. The CDR3 has 12 residues.

This clonotype was observed a few times. The genes are TRBV28 and TRBJ1-6; 9 positions agree with TRBD1. The CDR3 contains 14 residues. Germline loops: CDR1 MDHEN, CDR2 SYDVKM. The J segment lost 8 bases and the V segment lost 10 bases, leaving 9 bases of the junction unmatched. The CDR3 DNA reads as TGTGCCACCGGAGCGGGACAGGGTTATTCACCCCTCCACTTT. It is translated as CATGAGQGYSPLHF.

The chain employs TRBV9 and TRBJ1-5; D remains ambiguous. Germline CDR1 and CDR2: SGDLS and YYNGEE. The CDR3 length is 15 residues. V gave up 0 bases and J gave up 1 base, with 8 bases separating them. CDR3 in DNA: TGTGCCAGCAGCGTAGCAGTGGAGAGCAATCAGCCCCAGCATTTT. Its protein is CASSVAVESNQPQHF. Based on the CDR3 plus reference TRBV9 and TRBJ1-5, the full variable domain is DSGVTQTPKHLITATGQRVTLRCSPRSGDLSVYWYQQSLDQGLQFLIQYYNGEERAKGNILERFSAQQFPDLHSELNLSSLELGDSALYFCASSVAVESNQPQHFGDGTRLSIL.

There are many counts of this clonotype. This chain links TRBV20-1 with TRBJ2-7, with a weak D call TRBD1 (6 bases). The V and J ends lost 2 bases and 3 bases respectively, with 11 bases between them. Germline V CDR1 and CDR2: DFQATT, SNEGSKA (reference sequence). There are 13 residues in the CDR3. The chain's CDR3 is CSARRRGGYEQYF. The CDR3 DNA reads as TGCAGTGCTAGACGCAGGGGTGGCTACGAGCAGTACTTC.

This clonotype showed up just once. The genes are TRBV5-1 and TRBJ2-1; 9 bases match TRBD2. Germline trimming cut 2 bases from V and 5 bases from J; bases unmatched to any gene: 5. Per germline, CDR1 SGHRS and CDR2 YFSETQ. CDR3 length: 15 residues. The CDR3 nucleotides read TGCGCCAGCAGCTTTAGTAGCGGGGGTAACAATGAGCAGTTCTTC. The encoded protein is CASSFSSGGNNEQFF.

This clonotype was found once. The V gene is TRBV24-1, the J gene TRBJ2-2, with unresolved D. The germline V and J ends were trimmed by 3 bases and 4 bases, with 14 bases remaining between them. CDR3 length: 16 residues. Germline CDR1 reads KGHDR; CDR2 reads SFDVKD. CDR3 DNA sequence: TGTGCCACCAGTGATCCGACGGATGCCGGCACCGGGGAGCTGTTTTTT. Protein sequence: CATSDPTDAGTGELFF.

The sample holds many counts of this clonotype. V usage is TRBV29-1 and J usage is TRBJ2-3, with D uncertain. Germline V gene sequence: CDR1 SQVTM, CDR2 ANQGSEA. CDR3 length equals 12 residues. Trimming removed 1 base at V and 11 bases at J, with 13 bases between. CDR3 residues: CSVEGGRMGQYF. CDR3 DNA: TGCAGCGTTGAAGGGGGTCGGATGGGGCAGTATTTT.